Included here is one T cell receptor beta chain sequence, with context. In the authors' workflow: Amplifying reference gene primers gave estimates of nucleated cell counts. Repertoires were generated with immunoSEQ multiplex PCR, while TCRdb's copy carries only in-frame clones and drops some. That table supplies the V and J calls and clone size; D and trimming were determined from the DNA. This table has roughly 260,000 clones, about nine tenths appearing once. These data come from a study of blood T cell repertoires in COVID-19. In germline, CDR1 is SGHRS, CDR2 YFSETQ. Trimming removed 4 bases from V and 7 bases from J; junction bases left unmatched: 6. The CDR3 covers 15 residues.

This chain joins TRBV5-1 and TRBJ1-4; TRBD1 matches 11 bases. The source is a man aged 35 to 55 who had recovered from COVID-19. The specimen sequenced was peripheral blood. For the CDR3, the DNA is TGCGCCAGCAGCGGACAGGGGGCGCGAGGTGAAAAACTGTTTTTT. Its translation is CASSGQGARGEKLFF.